The clone carrying this T cell receptor (beta chain) was seen many times. Its antigen is unidentified. A total of 2 million PBMCs stored at -80 degrees C provided the unsorted libraries. The CDR3 loop spans 12 amino acids. From germline, CDR1 is LGHDT and CDR2 YNNKEL (reference sequence). The V and J ends lost 1 base and 5 bases respectively, with 5 bases between them. These data are taken from a study of neurological immune-mediated disorders. Whole-study results and caveats: The study found no CDR3 amino acid sequences shared by expanded clones across subjects, suggesting private repertoires in all groups.

The cDNA was synthesized by 5'RACE incorporating 10-nucleotide random UMIs. TCRdb processed the 5' RACE reads anew with MiXCR; each CDR3 protein has one entry. Of about 57,000 distinct CDR3 sequences listed, 9.5% to 15% are singletons. The TCR sequence derives from a woman aged 55-75 years with HTLV-1-associated myelopathy (HAM/TSP). The chain couples TRBV3-1 to TRBJ2-5, with no clear D. The material sequenced was PBMCs. The CDR3 loop is CASSQVTETQYF. The CDR3 DNA reads as TGTGCCAGCAGCCAAGTGACCGAGACCCAGTACTTC.